This TCR beta chain was identified during a study of T cell changes during pregnancy in multiple sclerosis. Sequenced by immunoSEQ multiplex PCR; TCRdb stores in-frame clones only, minus some. The table records approximately 39,000 clones, approximately 92% of them present only once. The receptor was isolated from a female donor with multiple sclerosis, enrolled in a pregnancy study. Sequenced sample: PBMCs (not recorded whether the cells were cultured).

In DNA form, the CDR3 reads TGCGCCAGCAGTGGCACAGGGATGGATGAGCAGTTCTTC. Its translation: CASSGTGMDEQFF. The chain recombines TRBV10-2 with TRBJ2-1, with D perhaps TRBD1 (6 bases). Germline V lookup: CDR1 WSHSY, CDR2 SAAADI. Trimming pared 4 bases from V and 8 bases from J, leaving 12 bases between. The CDR3 loop spans 13 amino acids.